Following are 5 T cell receptor beta chains from one sample sequenced in a study of cytomegalovirus exposure and HLA in healthy donors. The PCR made use of 60 Vbeta and 13 Jbeta primers. The repertoire was sequenced with immunoSEQ multiplex PCR; TCRdb's copy has only in-frame clones and lacks some. The data contain about 120,000 clones, about 78% of them singletons. The sequenced sample was PBMCs. These receptors came from a woman in her twenties or thirties in good health and CMV-seropositive.

This rearrangement joins TRBV5-1 to TRBJ2-2; D perhaps matches TRBD2 (6 bases). Germline V CDR1 and CDR2: SGHRS, YFSETQ. V dropped 0 bases and J dropped 1 base, with 7 bases sitting between them. The CDR3 is 15 amino acids. The CDR3 is CASSLGLGNTGELFF. CDR3 sequence (DNA): TGCGCCAGCAGCTTGGGACTAGGGAACACCGGGGAGCTGTTTTTT.

This chain connects TRBV21-1 to TRBJ1-3. TRBV21-1 is listed as a pseudogene. This CDR3 is built from 15 residues. In DNA form, the CDR3 reads TGTGCCAGCACCGTCGGTAAAGCACCCGGAAACACCATATATTTT. It specifies CASTVGKAPGNTIYF.

The rearrangement joins TRBV29-1 to TRBJ2-7; 9 bases are a match to TRBD1. Germline V gene data show CDR1 as SQVTM and CDR2 as ANQGSEA. V was clipped by 4 bases and J by 3 bases; unmatched bases: 4. This CDR3 contains 13 residues. CDR3 amino acids: CSVGDRASYEQYF. Written as DNA, the CDR3 is TGCAGCGTTGGGGACAGGGCTAGCTACGAGCAGTACTTC.

The chain couples TRBV12-5 to TRBJ1-1, with a possible D match to TRBD1 (5 bases). Germline values: CDR1 LGHNT, CDR2 FRNRAP. V lost 1 base and J lost 6, with 18 bases in between. The CDR3 has 16 amino acids. For the CDR3, the DNA is TGTGCTAGTGGTTTGGGATTGGGACGGGGGGGAGCTGAAGCTTTCTTT. It yields the protein CASGLGLGRGGAEAFF.

The chain recombines TRBV9 with TRBJ2-3; D is ambiguous. The CDR3 is 13 residues long. The V and J ends lost 3 bases and 0 bases respectively, with 5 bases between them. The germline V gene has CDR1 SGDLS and CDR2 YYNGEE. CDR3 in DNA: TGTGCCAGCAGCGACACCAGCACAGATACGCAGTATTTT. Translation gives CASSDTSTDTQYF.